The TCR beta chain under discussion was sequenced for a study of cytomegalovirus exposure and HLA in healthy donors. Study information: Unique TCRs from HLA-typed donors, about 85 million of them, were held in an early data release. Out of a few hundred genotyped donors, roughly 80% belonged to the Caucasian-associated ancestry cluster. Points from the study as a whole: Among the sequence variants, a highly shared cluster was likely an artifact of sequencing.

The PCR made use of 60 Vbeta and 13 Jbeta primers. Method: immunoSEQ multiplex PCR; TCRdb's copy keeps in-frame clones and lacks some. The table shows about 21,000 clones, with over 75% occurring only once. CDR1 and CDR2 from the germline V gene are SGDLS and YYNGEE. The CDR3 runs to 14 residues. Between the trimmed V and J ends, which lost 4 bases and 4 bases, there was a span of 14 bases. This clone was seen just once. Its target is unknown. The clonotype comes from a man between 60 and 70 years old in good health and CMV-seronegative. Source material: PBMCs. The chain links TRBV9 to TRBJ1-1; D is unclear. As DNA, the CDR3 is TGTGCCAGCAGCACAACACCTTATGGCACTGAAGCTTTCTTT. This gives the protein CASSTTPYGTEAFF.